This T cell receptor beta chain was identified in a study of shared clonotypes between healthy human individuals. Study outcomes and limitations: The generation probabilities recorded for non-shared clonotypes fell below those of clonotypes shared by all four donors.

CD45RO negativity and positive selection for CCR7 defined naive CD8 cells, a population that excluded terminally differentiated effector memory CD45RA+ cells. Notes on this clone: The target antigen is unknown.

The germline V and J ends were trimmed by 8 bases and 5 bases, with 12 bases remaining between them. CDR3 length: 12 amino acids. Looked up from germline, CDR1 is SGHVS and CDR2 is FQNEAQ. Only in-frame clones appear in the TCRdb table, and some are missing; sequencing was by immunoSEQ multiplex PCR. Of around 550,000 clones in the sample, approximately 96% were seen once. J is TRBJ2-5 and V is TRBV7-8, with D possibly being TRBD1 or TRBD2 (5 bases each). Sequencing input: naive CD8+ T cells sorted from blood. The receptor comes from a woman in her 30s in good health. The CDR3 DNA follows: TGTGCCAGCCGCCGGGGCGCGGAGACCCAGTACTTC. It codes for CASRRGAETQYF.